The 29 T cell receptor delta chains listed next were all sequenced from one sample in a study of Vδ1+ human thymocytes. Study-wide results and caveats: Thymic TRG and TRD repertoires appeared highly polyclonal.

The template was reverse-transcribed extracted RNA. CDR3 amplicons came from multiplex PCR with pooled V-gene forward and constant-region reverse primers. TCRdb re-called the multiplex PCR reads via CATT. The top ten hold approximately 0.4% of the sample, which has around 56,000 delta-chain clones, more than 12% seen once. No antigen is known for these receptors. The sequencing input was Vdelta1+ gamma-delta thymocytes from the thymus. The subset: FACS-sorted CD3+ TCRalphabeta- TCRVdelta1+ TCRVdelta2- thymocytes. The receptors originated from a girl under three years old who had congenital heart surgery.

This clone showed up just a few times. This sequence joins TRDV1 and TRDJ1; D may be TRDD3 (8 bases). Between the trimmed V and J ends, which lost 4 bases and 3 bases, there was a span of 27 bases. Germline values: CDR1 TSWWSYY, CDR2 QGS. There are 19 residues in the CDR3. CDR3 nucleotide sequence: TGTGCTCTTGGGGTCGGCCTTCCTCGCCATGGGGGATTAGCCGATAAACTCATCTTT. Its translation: CALGVGLPRHGGLADKLIF.

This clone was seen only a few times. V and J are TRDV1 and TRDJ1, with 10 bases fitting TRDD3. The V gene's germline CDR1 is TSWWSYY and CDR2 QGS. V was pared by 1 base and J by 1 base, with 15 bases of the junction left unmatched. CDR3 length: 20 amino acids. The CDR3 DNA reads TGTGCTCTTGGGGAACCGGGGCTACGTGGCTGGGGGATATTCACCGATAAACTCATCTTT. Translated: CALGEPGLRGWGIFTDKLIF.

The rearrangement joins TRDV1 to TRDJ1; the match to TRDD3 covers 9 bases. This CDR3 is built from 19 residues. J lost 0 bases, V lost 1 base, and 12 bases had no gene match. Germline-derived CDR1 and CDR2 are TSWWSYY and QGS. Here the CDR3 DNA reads TGTGCTCTTGGGGAACGAGTTATGCACTGGGGGACTTACACCGATAAACTCATCTTT. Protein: CALGERVMHWGTYTDKLIF.

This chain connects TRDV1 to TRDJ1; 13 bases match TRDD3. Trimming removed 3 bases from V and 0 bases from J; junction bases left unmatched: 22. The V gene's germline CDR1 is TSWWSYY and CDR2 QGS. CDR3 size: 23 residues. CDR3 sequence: CALGETSLPLTGGYAKYTDKLIF. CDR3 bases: TGTGCTCTTGGGGAGACTTCCCTCCCTCTTACTGGGGGATACGCCAAGTACACCGATAAACTCATCTTT.

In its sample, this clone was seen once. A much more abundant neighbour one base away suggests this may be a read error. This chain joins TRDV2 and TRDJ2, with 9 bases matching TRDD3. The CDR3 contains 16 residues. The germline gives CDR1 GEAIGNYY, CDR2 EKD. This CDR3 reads CACGTAGPTGGPRFFF. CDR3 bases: TGTGCCTGTGGCACCGCGGGTCCTACTGGGGGACCCAGGTTCTTCTTT.

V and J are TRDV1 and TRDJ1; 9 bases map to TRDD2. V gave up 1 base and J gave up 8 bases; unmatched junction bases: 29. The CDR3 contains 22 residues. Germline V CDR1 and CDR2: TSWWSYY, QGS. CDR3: CALGEPLFLPTEDTMGFWKLIF. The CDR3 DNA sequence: TGTGCTCTTGGGGAACCCCTCTTCCTTCCTACGGAGGATACCATGGGATTCTGGAAACTCATCTTT.

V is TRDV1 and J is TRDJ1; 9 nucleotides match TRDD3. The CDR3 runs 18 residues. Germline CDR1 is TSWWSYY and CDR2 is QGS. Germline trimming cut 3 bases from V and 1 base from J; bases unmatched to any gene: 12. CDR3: CALGDTRGYVYGTDKLIF. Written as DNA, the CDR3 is TGTGCTCTTGGGGATACTAGGGGATACGTCTACGGCACCGATAAACTCATCTTT.

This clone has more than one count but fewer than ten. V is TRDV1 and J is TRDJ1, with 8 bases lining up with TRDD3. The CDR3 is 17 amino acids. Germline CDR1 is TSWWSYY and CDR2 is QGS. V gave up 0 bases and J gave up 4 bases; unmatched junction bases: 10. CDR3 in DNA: TGTGCTCTTGGGGAACTGGAACTGACTGGGGGCCTCGATAAACTCATCTTT. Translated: CALGELELTGGLDKLIF.

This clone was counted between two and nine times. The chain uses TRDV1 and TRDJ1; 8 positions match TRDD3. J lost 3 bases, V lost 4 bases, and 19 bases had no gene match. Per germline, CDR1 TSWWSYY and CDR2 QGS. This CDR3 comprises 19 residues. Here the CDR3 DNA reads TGTGCTCTTGGGGCTCCGGCCTTCCCCATACTGGGGGTCCCCGATAAACTCATCTTT. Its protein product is CALGAPAFPILGVPDKLIF.

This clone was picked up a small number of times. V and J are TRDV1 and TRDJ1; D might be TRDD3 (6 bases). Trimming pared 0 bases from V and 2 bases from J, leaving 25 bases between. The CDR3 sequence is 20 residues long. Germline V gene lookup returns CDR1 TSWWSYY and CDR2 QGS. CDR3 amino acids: CALGELPYPGHWVGTDKLIF. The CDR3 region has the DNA TGTGCTCTTGGGGAACTTCCCTACCCCGGTCACTGGGTTGGGACCGATAAACTCATCTTT.

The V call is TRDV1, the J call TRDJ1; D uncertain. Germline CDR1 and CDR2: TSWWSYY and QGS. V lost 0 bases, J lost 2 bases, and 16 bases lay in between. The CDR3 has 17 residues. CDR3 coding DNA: TGTGCTCTTGGGGAACTCCTCCTCCACTCGGTGACCGATAAACTCATCTTT. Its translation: CALGELLLHSVTDKLIF.

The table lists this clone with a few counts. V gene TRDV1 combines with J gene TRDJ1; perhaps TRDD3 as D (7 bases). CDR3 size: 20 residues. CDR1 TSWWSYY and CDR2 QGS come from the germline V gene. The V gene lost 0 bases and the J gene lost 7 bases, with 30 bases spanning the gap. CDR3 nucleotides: TGTGCTCTTGGGGAACTCTCCTACGGGAACTGGGGATCCACTTATTTTAAACTCATCTTT. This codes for CALGELSYGNWGSTYFKLIF.

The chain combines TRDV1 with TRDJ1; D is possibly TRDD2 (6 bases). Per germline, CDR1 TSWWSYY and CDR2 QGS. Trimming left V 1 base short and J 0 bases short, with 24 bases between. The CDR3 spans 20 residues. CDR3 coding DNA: TGTGCTCTTGGGGAACATCCTACGTTGGGGCCGCGACCATACACCGATAAACTCATCTTT. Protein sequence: CALGEHPTLGPRPYTDKLIF.

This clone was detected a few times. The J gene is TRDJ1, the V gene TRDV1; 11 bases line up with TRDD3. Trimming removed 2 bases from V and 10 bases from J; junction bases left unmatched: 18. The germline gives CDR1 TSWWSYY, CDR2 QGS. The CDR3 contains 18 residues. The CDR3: CALGEGECVGDTRIGLIF. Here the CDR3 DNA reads TGTGCTCTTGGGGAAGGAGAGTGTGTGGGGGATACGCGGATCGGACTCATCTTT.

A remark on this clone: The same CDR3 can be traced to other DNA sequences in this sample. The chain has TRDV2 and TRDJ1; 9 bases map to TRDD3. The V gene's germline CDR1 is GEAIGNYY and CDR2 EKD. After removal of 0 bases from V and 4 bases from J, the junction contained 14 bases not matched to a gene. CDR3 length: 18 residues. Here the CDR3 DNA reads TGTGCCTGTGACACCGGTCTACTACTGGGGGAAGAGGTCGATAAACTCATCTTT. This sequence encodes CACDTGLLLGEEVDKLIF.

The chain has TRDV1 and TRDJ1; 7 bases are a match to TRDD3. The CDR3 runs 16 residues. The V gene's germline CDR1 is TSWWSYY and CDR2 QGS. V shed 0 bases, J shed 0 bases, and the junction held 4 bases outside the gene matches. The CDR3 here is CALGELNLGDTDKLIF. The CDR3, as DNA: TGTGCTCTTGGGGAACTAAATCTGGGGGACACCGATAAACTCATCTTT.

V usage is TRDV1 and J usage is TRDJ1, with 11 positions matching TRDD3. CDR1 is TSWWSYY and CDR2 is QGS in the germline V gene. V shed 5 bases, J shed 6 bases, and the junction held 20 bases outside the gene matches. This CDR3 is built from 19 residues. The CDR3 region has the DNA TGTGCTCTTGGGTCAACTTCCTACAAACTGGGGGATAAGGTCCATAAACTCATCTTT. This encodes CALGSTSYKLGDKVHKLIF.

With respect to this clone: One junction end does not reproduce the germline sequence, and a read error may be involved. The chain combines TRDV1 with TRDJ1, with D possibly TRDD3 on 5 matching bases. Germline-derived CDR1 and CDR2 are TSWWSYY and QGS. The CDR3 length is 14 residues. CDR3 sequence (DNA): TGTGCTCTTGGGTCTAGAGGGGAGACCGATAGACTCATCTTT. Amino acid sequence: CALGSRGETDRLIF.

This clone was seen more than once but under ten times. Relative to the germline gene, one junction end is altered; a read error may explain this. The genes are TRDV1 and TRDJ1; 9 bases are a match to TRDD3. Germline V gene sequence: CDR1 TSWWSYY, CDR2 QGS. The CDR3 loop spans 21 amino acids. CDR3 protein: CALGEGGRNWGTQTYTDKLIF. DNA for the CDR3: TGTGCTCTTGGGGAAGGTGGCCGGAACTGGGGGACACAAACGTACACCGATAAACTCATCTTC.

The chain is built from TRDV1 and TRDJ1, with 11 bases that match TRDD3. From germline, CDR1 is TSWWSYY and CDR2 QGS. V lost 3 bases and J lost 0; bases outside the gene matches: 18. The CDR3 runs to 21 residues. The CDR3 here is CALGDSSTGGYRESYTDKLIF. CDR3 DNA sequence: TGTGCTCTTGGGGATTCCTCTACTGGGGGATATAGGGAATCGTACACCGATAAACTCATCTTT.

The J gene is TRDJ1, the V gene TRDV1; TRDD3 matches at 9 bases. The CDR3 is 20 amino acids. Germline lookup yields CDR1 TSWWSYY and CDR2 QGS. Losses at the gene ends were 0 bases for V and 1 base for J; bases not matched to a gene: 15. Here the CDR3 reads CALGELPNTRGYAITDKLIF. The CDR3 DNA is TGTGCTCTTGGGGAACTTCCAAATACCCGGGGATACGCGATCACCGATAAACTCATCTTT.

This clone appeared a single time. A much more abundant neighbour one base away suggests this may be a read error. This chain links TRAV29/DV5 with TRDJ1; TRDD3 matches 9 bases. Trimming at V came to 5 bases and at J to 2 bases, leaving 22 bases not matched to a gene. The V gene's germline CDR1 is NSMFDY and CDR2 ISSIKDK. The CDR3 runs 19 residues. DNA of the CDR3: TGTGCAGCCGTCCAGGGGATACGCGTTCTAATCGTAGGGACCGATAAACTCATCTTT. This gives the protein CAAVQGIRVLIVGTDKLIF.

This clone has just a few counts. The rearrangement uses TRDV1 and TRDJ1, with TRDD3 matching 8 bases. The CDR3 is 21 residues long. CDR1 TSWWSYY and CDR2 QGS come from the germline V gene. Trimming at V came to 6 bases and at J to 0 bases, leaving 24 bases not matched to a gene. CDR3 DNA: TGTGCTCTTGGCCGACCTGGGGCTTCTGGGCTGGGGGAAACATACACCGATAAACTCATCTTT. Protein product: CALGRPGASGLGETYTDKLIF.

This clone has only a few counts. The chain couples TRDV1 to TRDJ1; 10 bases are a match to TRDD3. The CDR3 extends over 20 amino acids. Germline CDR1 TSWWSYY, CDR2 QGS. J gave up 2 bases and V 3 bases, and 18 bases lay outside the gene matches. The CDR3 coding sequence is TGTGCTCTTGGGGACCTGAGGGCTCCGGCTGTACTGGGGGATACCGATAAACTCATCTTT. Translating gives CALGDLRAPAVLGDTDKLIF.

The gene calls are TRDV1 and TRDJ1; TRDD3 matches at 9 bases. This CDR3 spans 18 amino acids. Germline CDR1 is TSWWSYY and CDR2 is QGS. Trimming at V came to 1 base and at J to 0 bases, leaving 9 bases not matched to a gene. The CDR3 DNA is TGTGCTCTTGGGGAACGGCGGCGCCTGGGGGATGACACCGATAAACTCATCTTT. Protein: CALGERRRLGDDTDKLIF.

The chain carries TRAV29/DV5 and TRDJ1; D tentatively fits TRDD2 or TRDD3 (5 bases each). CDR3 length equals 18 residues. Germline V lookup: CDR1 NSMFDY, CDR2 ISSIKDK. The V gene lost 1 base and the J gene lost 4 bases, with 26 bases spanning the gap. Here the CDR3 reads CAASPPLRPPWAGDKLIF. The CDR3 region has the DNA TGTGCAGCAAGCCCCCCCCTACGACCACCCTGGGCTGGCGATAAACTCATCTTT.

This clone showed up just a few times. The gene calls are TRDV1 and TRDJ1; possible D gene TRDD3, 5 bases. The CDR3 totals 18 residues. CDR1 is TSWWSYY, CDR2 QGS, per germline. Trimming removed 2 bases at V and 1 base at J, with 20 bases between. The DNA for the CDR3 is TGTGCTCTTGGGGAAGGTTCGGCAGGAGGGGGTCGCACCGATAAACTCATCTTT. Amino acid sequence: CALGEGSAGGGRTDKLIF.

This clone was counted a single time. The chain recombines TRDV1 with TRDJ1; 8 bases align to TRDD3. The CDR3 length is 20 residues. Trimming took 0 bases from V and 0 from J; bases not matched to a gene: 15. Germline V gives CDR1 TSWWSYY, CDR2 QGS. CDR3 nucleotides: TGTGCTCTTGGGGAACTCCGGCTACTGGGGGCGAAGGGGTACACCGATAAACTCATCTTT. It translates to CALGELRLLGAKGYTDKLIF.

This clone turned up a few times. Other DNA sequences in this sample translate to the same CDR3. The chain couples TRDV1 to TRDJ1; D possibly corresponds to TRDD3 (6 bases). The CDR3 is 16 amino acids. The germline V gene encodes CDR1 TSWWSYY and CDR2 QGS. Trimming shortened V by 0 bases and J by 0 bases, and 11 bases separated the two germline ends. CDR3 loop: CALGELGLGHTDKLIF. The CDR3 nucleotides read TGTGCTCTTGGGGAACTCGGCCTGGGGCACACCGATAAACTCATCTTT.